The next 2 T cell receptor beta chains were all read from a single sample in a study. TCRdb passed the 5' RACE reads through MiXCR, listing each CDR3 protein once. Of approximately 60,000 distinct CDR3 sequences detected, 26% appear once; the ten largest clones hold roughly 2.1%. The sorted Tregs were CD4+CD25+CD127-/low cells. Sequenced: tumor-infiltrating Tregs sorted from the breast tumor. All receptors come from a female donor with breast cancer.

This clonotype appeared many times. This chain uses TRBV9 with TRBJ1-1, with a weak D call TRBD1 (5 bases). Trimming removed 4 bases at V and 3 bases at J, with 16 bases between. The germline CDR1 and CDR2 sequences are SGDLS and YYNGEE. The CDR3 consists of 15 residues. The CDR3 here is CASSSLGTQHTEAFF. DNA for the CDR3: TGTGCCAGCAGCTCCTTGGGGACGCAACACACTGAAGCTTTCTTT.

This CDR3 reads CSAYNNNQPQHF. Here the CDR3 DNA reads TGCAGTGCCTATAACAACAATCAGCCCCAGCATTTT. This chain joins TRBV20-1 and TRBJ1-5; D is unclear. Germline CDR1 is DFQATT and CDR2 is SNEGSKA (reference sequence). The CDR3 contains 12 residues. Trimming pared 6 bases from V and 3 bases from J, leaving 9 bases between.